This entry features one T cell receptor beta chain sequence. What it recognizes is unknown. The sample belongs to a study of monozygotic twins with inflammatory bowel disease. Study-level points and caveats: Healthy twins showed more clonotype sharing with others than IBD patients, especially patients with disease activity.

CDR3 length equals 14 residues. Looked up from germline, CDR1 is ENHRY and CDR2 is SYGVKD. Researchers generated cDNA in eight separate reactions per sample. From the 5' RACE reads, TCRdb lists one entry per CDR3 protein and no DNA. The listing records more than 300,000 distinct CDR3 sequences. The chain carries TRBV10-3 and TRBJ2-7; TCRdb calls TRBD1, which cannot be checked without DNA. The sequencing sample was made of blood. This sequence was found in a human donor with ulcerative colitis or Crohn's disease, or a healthy co-twin of an affected twin (not recorded which). The CDR3 sequence: CAIRVTGGVYEQYF.